This TCR beta chain was captured by sequencing in a study of blood T cell repertoires in COVID-19. Study summary: Italy, Spain and the United States were the sources of the convalescent and acute COVID-19 samples. PBMCs, B-cell-depleted T cells, or T cells were the source of the cDNA or gDNA that made up the material.

The length of the CDR3 is 14 residues. Germline values: CDR1 ENHRY, CDR2 SYGVKD. V lost 10 bases to trimming and J lost 7 bases, with 22 bases between them. Authors' processing steps: Estimation of nucleated cell counts relied on the amplification of reference gene primers. TCRdb's table, derived via immunoSEQ multiplex PCR, lists solely in-frame clones and lacks some. The V and J calls and clone size are taken from that table; D and trimming were inferred from the DNA. The sample lists nearly 100,000 clones, 84% occurring once. This clone has just a few counts. The chain carries TRBV10-3 and TRBJ1-1, with D perhaps matching TRBD1 (5 bases). The sequencing sample was made of peripheral blood. The receptor was isolated from a woman aged 55-70 years with acute or convalescent COVID-19. CDR3 in amino acids: CATRSLGLRDEAFF. The CDR3 nucleotides are TGTGCCACGAGATCTTTAGGGCTCAGGGATGAAGCTTTCTTT.